These 10 T cell receptor beta chains originate from one sample sequenced in a study of blood T cell repertoires in COVID-19 (TCRdb year 2020). The library relied on the immunoSEQ multiplex PCR assay. TCRdb provides this immuneACCESS table in a form limited to in-frame rearrangements. Some clones are lacking; in checked studies, under half of them reflect an unresolved V gene, and why the rest are absent is not known. Across this sample there are 100,000 to 150,000 clones, with approximately 87% seen only once. Jointly, the top ten make up about 2% of the sample. The specimen was peripheral blood. Every receptor here comes from a woman aged 45-65 years with acute or convalescent COVID-19.

The V gene is TRBV7-2, the J gene TRBJ2-3, with TRBD2 matching over 10 bases. CDR1 and CDR2 (germline): SGHTA, FQGNSA. The CDR3 runs 15 residues. Losses at the gene ends were 6 bases for V and 4 bases for J; bases not matched to a gene: 7. The CDR3 DNA sequence: TGTGCCAGCAGGTTCCTAGCGGGAGTACCAGATACGCAGTATTTT. Encoded protein: CASRFLAGVPDTQYF.

V usage is TRBV5-4 and J usage is TRBJ2-1; TRBD1 is a possible D gene (7 bases). CDR3 size: 14 residues. Between the trimmed V and J ends, which lost 1 base and 9 bases, there was a span of 14 bases. CDR1 is SGHNT, CDR2 YYREEE, per germline (reference sequence). Here the CDR3 DNA reads TGTGCCAGCAGCTTGCCAGGGGGGCCAGGTGAGCAGTTCTTC. Its translation: CASSLPGGPGEQFF.

The chain couples TRBV2 to TRBJ1-2; TRBD1 matches 10 bases. This CDR3 is built from 14 residues. From germline, CDR1 is SNHLY and CDR2 FYNNEI. The V segment lost 6 bases and the J segment 8 bases; nucleotides outside the gene matches: 9. The CDR3 region is CASSLKTGGWGYTF. Here the CDR3 DNA reads TGTGCCAGCAGCCTAAAGACAGGGGGCTGGGGCTACACCTTC.

The chain couples TRBV12-3 or TRBV12-4 to TRBJ1-2; TRBD1 is a possible D gene (5 bases). V lost 5 bases to trimming and J lost 4 bases, with 5 bases between them. The length of the CDR3 is 11 residues. The CDR3 is CASSQGYGYTF. The CDR3 DNA sequence: TGTGCCAGCAGTCAGGGCTATGGCTACACCTTC.

This clone was seen only once. The chain joins TRBV20-1 to TRBJ2-5; no definite D call. Trimming removed 5 bases at V and 1 base at J, with 5 bases between. Germline lookup yields CDR1 DFQATT and CDR2 SNEGSKA (reference sequence). CDR3 length: 11 amino acids. CDR3: CSARSQETQYF. The CDR3 coding sequence is TGCAGTGCTCGGTCCCAAGAGACCCAGTACTTC.

V and J are TRBV5-1 and TRBJ2-3, with D possibly TRBD2 on 6 matching bases. The CDR3 length is 15 residues. The germline V and J ends were trimmed by 3 bases and 2 bases, with 13 bases remaining between them. Germline loops: CDR1 SGHRS, CDR2 YFSETQ. CDR3 sequence: CASSSGRGITDTQYF. DNA of the CDR3: TGCGCCAGCAGCTCGGGACGGGGGATCACAGATACGCAGTATTTT.

This clone was detected only a few times. J is TRBJ1-2 and V is TRBV4-1, with 8 bases identical to TRBD1. The length of the CDR3 is 17 residues. CDR1 and CDR2 from the germline V gene are MGHRA and YSYEKL. J lost 2 bases, V lost 4 bases, and 12 bases had no gene match. The CDR3 DNA is TGCGCCAGCAGCCCGGAACCGACAGGGGTTAGGAACTATGGCTACACCTTC. The encoded protein is CASSPEPTGVRNYGYTF.

The chain has TRBV4-3 and TRBJ1-2; no clear D. The CDR3 runs to 13 residues. Germline CDR1 is LGHNA and CDR2 is YSLEER. V gave up 6 bases and J gave up 2 bases, with 10 bases separating them. The CDR3 DNA is TGCGCCAGCAGTCAGGCAAAGAACTATGGCTACACCTTC. This gives the protein CASSQAKNYGYTF.

The chain links TRBV6-5 to TRBJ1-4; 9 bases match TRBD1. Germline assignment: CDR1 MNHEY and CDR2 SVGAGI. This CDR3 has 15 residues. V shed 6 bases and J 0 bases; nucleotides not matched to a gene: 2. Here the CDR3 DNA reads TGTGCCAGCAGCCGGGACAGGGCAACTAATGAAAAACTGTTTTTT. This translates into CASSRDRATNEKLFF.

The V call is TRBV6-2 or TRBV6-3, the J call TRBJ1-3; D gene unclear. V was clipped by 4 bases and J by 0 bases, with 10 bases between them. The CDR3 has 15 residues. Germline V CDR1 and CDR2: MNHEY, SVGEGT. CDR3 DNA: TGTGCCAGCAGTTCTACGTCCCTCTCTGGAAACACCATATATTTT. Translating it yields CASSSTSLSGNTIYF.